The subject of this entry is one TCR beta chain. No antigen is known for it. The junction departs from germline at one end; a sequencing error may be responsible. The entry originates in a study of cytomegalovirus exposure and HLA in healthy donors. General study points: CMV serostatus was the sole immune exposure data available.

The CDR3 is 14 residues long. The germline V gene encodes CDR1 SGHVS and CDR2 FQNEAQ. With 60 Vbeta and 13 Jbeta primers, the PCR was carried out. Methods used by the authors: An analysis performed later counted about 80 million unique TCR beta chains (roughly 11 million of them shared). The method was immunoSEQ multiplex PCR; TCRdb's version includes in-frame clones alone and lacks a portion of them. V, J and clone size were drawn from that table, and D and trimming were deduced from the DNA. The repertoire includes roughly 130,000 clones, 70% to 80% of them detected once, and 2.5% to 3.5% sits in the top ten.

The chain combines TRBV7-8 with TRBJ2-7; TRBD1 aligns across 9 bases. This receptor was taken from a female donor in good health and CMV-seronegative. Sequencing used PBMCs. For the CDR3, the DNA is TGTGCCAGCAGCTTAGGGGACAGGGAATCTCACCTACTCTTC. As protein: CASSLGDRESHLLF.